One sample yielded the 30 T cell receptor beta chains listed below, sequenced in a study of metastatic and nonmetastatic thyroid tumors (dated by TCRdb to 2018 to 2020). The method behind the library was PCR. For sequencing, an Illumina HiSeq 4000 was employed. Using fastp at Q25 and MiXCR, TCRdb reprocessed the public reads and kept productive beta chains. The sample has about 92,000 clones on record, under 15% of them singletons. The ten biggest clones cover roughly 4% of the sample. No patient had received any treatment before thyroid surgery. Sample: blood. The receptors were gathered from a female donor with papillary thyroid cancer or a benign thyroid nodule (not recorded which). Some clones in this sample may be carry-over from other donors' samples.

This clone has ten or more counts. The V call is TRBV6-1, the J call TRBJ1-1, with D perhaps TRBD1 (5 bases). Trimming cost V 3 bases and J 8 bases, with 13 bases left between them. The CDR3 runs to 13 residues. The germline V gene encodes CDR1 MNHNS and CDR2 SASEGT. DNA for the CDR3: TGTGCCAGCAGTGATGGAAGGGGTCACGAAGCTTTCTTT. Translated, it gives CASSDGRGHEAFF.

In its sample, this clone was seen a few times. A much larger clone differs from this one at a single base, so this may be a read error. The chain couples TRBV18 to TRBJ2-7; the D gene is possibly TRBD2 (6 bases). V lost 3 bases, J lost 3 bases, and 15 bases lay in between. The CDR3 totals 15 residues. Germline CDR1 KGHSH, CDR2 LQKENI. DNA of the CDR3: TGTGCCAGCTCACCTAGCTCAGGAGGGCTCTACGAGCAGTACTTC. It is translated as CASSPSSGGLYEQYF.

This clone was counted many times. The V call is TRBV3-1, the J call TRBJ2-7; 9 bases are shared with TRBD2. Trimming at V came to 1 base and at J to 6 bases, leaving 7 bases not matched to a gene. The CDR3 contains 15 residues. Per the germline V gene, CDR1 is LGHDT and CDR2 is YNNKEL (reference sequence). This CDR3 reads CASSQVAGAPGEQYF. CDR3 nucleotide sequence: TGTGCCAGCAGCCAAGTAGCGGGGGCCCCAGGCGAGCAGTACTTC.

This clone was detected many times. CDR3 sequence: CASSAGTEGTEAFF. The CDR3 DNA follows: TGTGCCAGCAGCGCCGGGACAGAAGGCACTGAAGCTTTCTTT. The gene calls are TRBV11-3 and TRBJ1-1; 7 nucleotides agree with TRBD1. Germline CDR1 reads SGHNT; CDR2 reads YENEEA. With 5 bases clipped from V and 4 bases from J, the junction kept 7 bases outside the gene matches. The CDR3 runs 14 residues.

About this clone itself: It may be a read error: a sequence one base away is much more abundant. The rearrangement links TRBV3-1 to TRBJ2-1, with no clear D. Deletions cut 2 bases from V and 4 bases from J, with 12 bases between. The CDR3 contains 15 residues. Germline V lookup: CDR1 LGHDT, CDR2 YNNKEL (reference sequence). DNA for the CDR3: TGTGCCAGCAGCCAATACTGGCAGTTATACAATGAGCAGTTCTTC. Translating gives CASSQYWQLYNEQFF.

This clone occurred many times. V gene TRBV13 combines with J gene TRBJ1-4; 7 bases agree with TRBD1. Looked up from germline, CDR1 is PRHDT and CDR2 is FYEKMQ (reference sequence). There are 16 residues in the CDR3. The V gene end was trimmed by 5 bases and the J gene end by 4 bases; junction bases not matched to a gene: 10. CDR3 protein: CASSLNRGGSNEKLFF. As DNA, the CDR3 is TGTGCCAGCAGCCTAAACAGGGGAGGAAGTAATGAAAAACTGTTTTTT.

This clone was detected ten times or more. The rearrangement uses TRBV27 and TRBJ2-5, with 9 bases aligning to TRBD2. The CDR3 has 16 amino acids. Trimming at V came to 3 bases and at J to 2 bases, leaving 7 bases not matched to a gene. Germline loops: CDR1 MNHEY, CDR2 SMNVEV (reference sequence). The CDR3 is CASSLWSSGDQETQYF. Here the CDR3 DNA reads TGTGCCAGCAGTTTGTGGTCTAGCGGGGATCAAGAGACCCAGTACTTC.

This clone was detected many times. This chain's CDR3 is CASSYTSGAGNQPQHF. CDR3 in DNA: TGTGCCAGCAGTTACACATCGGGGGCGGGCAATCAGCCCCAGCATTTT. The V and J genes are TRBV6-6 and TRBJ1-5; possible D gene TRBD1, 6 bases. Germline V lookup: CDR1 MNHNY, CDR2 SVGAGI (reference sequence). V gave up 2 bases and J gave up 2 bases, with 13 bases separating them. The CDR3 totals 16 residues.

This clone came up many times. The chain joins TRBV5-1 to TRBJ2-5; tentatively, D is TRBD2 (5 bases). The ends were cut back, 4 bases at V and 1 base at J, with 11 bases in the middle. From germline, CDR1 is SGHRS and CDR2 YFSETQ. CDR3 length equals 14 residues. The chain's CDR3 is CASSPPDSQETQYF. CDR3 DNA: TGCGCCAGCAGCCCCCCGGACTCCCAAGAGACCCAGTACTTC.

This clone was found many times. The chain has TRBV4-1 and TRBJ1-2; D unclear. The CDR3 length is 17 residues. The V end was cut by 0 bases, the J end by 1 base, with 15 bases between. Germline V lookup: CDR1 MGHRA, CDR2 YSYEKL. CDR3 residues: CASSQDPLPTDNYGYTF. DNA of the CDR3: TGCGCCAGCAGCCAAGATCCCCTGCCTACTGATAACTATGGCTACACCTTC.

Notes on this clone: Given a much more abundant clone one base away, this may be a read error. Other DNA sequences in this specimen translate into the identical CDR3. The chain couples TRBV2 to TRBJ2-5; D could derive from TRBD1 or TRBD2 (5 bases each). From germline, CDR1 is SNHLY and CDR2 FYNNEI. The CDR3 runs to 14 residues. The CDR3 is CASRAGTDQETQYF. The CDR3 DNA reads TGCGCCAGCAGAGCCGGGACGGACCAAGAGACCCAGTACTTC.

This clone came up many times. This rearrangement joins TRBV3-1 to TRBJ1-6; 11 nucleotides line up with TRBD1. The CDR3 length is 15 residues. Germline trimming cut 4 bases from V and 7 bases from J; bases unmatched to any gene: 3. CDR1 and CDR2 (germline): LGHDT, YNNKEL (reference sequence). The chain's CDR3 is CASSPGTGGNSPLHF. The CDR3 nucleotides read TGTGCCAGCAGCCCCGGGACAGGGGGGAATTCACCCCTCCACTTT.

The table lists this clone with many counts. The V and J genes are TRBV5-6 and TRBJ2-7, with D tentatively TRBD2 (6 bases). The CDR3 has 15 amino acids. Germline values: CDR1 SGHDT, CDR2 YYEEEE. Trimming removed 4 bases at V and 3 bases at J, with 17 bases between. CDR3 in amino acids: CASSTHRGLGYEQYF. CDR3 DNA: TGTGCCAGCAGCACTCACCGGGGGTTAGGCTACGAGCAGTACTTC.

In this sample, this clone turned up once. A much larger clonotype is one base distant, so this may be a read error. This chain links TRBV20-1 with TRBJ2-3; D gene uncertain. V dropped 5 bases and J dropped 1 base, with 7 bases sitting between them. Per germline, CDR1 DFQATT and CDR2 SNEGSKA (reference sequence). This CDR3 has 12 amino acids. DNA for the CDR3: TGCAGTGCTCGGACCGGCACAGATACGCAGTATTTT. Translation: CSARTGTDTQYF.

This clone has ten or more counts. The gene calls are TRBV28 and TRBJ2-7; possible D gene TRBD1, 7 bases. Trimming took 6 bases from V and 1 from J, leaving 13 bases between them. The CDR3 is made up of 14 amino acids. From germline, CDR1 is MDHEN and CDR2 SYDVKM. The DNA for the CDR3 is TGTGCCAGCAGCAGGGGGGACCCGTCCTACGAGCAGTACTTC. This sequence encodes CASSRGDPSYEQYF.

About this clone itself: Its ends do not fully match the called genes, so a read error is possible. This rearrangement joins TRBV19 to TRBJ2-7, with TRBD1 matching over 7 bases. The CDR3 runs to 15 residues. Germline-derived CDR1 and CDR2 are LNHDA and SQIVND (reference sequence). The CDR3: CASSTRDSGSYEHYF. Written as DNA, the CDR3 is TGTGCCAGTAGTACCCGGGACAGTGGTTCCTACGAGCATTACTTC.

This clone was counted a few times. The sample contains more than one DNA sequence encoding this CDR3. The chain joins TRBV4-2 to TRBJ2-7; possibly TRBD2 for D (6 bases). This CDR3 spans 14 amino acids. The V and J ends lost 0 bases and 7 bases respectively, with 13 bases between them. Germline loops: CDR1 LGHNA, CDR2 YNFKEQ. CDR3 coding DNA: TGTGCCAGCAGCCAAGATACGGGGGATACAGAGCAGTACTTC. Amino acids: CASSQDTGDTEQYF.

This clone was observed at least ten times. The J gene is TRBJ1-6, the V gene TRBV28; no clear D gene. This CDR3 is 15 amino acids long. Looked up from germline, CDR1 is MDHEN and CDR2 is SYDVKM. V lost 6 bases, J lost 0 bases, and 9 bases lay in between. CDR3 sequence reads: CASSPASSYNSPLHF. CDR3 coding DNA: TGTGCCAGCAGCCCCGCGAGCTCCTATAATTCACCCCTCCACTTT.

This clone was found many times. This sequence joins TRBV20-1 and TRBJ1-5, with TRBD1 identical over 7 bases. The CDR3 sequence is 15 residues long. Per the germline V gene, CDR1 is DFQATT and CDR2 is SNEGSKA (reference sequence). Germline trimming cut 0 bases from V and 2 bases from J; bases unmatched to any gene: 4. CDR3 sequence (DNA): TGCAGTGCTAGAGATCTTGACAGGGGCAATCAGCCCCAGCATTTT. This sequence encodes CSARDLDRGNQPQHF.

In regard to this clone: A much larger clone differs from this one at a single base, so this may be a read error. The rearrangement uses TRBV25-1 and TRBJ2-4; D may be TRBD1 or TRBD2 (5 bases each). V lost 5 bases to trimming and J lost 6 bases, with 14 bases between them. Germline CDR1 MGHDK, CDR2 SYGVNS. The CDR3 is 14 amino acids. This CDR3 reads CASSHRYGGNIQYF. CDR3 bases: TGTGCCAGCAGTCACAGGTACGGAGGAAACATTCAGTACTTC.

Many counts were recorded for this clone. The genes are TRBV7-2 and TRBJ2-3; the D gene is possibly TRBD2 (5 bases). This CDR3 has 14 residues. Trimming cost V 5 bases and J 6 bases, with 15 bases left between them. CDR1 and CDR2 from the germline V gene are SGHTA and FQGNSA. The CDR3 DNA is TGTGCCAGCAGCCCCGGACTTCCCCCGGATACGCAGTATTTT. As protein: CASSPGLPPDTQYF.

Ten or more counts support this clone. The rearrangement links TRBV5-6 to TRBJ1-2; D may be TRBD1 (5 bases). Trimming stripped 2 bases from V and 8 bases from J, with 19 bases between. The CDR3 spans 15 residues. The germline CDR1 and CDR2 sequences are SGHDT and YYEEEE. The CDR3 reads CASSLWAGGGGGYTF. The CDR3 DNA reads TGTGCCAGCAGCTTATGGGCCGGTGGGGGAGGAGGCTACACCTTC. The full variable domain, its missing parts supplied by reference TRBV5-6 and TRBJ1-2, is DAGVTQSPTHLIKTRGQQVTLRCSPKSGHDTVSWYQQALGQGPQFIFQYYEEEERQRGNFPDRFSGHQFPNYSSELNVNALLLGDSALYLCASSLWAGGGGGYTFGSGTRLTVV.

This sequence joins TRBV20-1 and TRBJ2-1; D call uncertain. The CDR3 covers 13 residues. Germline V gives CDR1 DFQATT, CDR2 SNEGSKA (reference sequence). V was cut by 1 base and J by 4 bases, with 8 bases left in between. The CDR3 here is CSARVSGYNEQFF. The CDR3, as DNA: TGCAGTGCTAGAGTGTCCGGATACAATGAGCAGTTCTTC.

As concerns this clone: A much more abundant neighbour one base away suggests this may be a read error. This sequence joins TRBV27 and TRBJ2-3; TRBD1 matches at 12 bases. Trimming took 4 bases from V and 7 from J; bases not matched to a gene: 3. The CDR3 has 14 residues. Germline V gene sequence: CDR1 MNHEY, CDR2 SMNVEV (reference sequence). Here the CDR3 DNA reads TGTGCCAGCAGTTGGGACAGGGGGCGGTATACGCAGTATTTT. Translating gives CASSWDRGRYTQYF.

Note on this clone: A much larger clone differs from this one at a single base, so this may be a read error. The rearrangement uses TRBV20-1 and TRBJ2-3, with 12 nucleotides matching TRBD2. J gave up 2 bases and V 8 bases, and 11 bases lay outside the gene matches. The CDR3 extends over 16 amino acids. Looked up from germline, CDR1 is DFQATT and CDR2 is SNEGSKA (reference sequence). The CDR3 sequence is CSSYVLAGGNTDTQYF. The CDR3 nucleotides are TGCAGTTCTTACGTTCTAGCGGGGGGGAACACAGATACGCAGTATTTT.

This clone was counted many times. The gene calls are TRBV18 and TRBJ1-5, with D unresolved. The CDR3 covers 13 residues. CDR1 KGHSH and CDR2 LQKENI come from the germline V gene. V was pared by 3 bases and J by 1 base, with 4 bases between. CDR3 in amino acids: CASSPKSNQPQHF. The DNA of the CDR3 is TGTGCCAGCTCACCGAAAAGCAATCAGCCCCAGCATTTT.

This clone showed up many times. The CDR3 bases are TGTGCCAGCAGCCTCCGGGACAGCTCTGGAAACACCATATATTTT. It is translated as CASSLRDSSGNTIYF. The rearrangement links TRBV3-1 to TRBJ1-3; 7 bases are a match to TRBD1. The ends lost 4 bases at V and 0 bases at J; junction bases unmatched: 3. This CDR3 spans 15 amino acids. Germline V lookup: CDR1 LGHDT, CDR2 YNNKEL (reference sequence).

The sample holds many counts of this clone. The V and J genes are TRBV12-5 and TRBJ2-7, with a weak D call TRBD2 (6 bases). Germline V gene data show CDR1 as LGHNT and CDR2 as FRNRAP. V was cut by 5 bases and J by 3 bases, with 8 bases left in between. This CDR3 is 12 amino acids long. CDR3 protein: CASGRDFYEQYF. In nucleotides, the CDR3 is TGTGCTAGTGGTCGGGACTTCTACGAGCAGTACTTC. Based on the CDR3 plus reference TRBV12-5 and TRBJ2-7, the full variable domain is DARVTQTPRHKVTEMGQEVTMRCQPILGHNTVFWYRQTMMQGLELLAYFRNRAPLDDSGMPKDRFSAEMPDATLATLKIQPSEPRDSAVYFCASGRDFYEQYFGPGTRLTVT.

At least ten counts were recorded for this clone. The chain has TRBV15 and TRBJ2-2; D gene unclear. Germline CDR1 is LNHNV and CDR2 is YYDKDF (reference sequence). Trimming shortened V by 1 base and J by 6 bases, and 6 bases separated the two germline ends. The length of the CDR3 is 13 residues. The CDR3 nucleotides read TGTGCCACCAGCAGAGCCCAGGCCGGGGAGCTGTTTTTT. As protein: CATSRAQAGELFF.

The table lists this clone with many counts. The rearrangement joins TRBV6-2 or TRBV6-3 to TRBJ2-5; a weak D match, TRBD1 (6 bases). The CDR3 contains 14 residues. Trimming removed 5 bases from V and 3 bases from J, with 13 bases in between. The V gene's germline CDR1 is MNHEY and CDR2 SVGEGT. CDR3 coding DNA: TGTGCCAGCAGTCAATTGACAGGTGAAGAGACCCAGTACTTC. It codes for CASSQLTGEETQYF.